Listed here is a single T cell receptor (beta chain). Its matching antigen is unknown. A multiplex PCR was run with 60 Vbeta primers and 13 Jbeta primers. Some clones are missing from TCRdb's copy, which holds only in-frame ones; the method was immunoSEQ multiplex PCR. The data hold roughly 150,000 clones, with roughly 82% observed a single time. V gave up 6 bases and J gave up 9 bases; unmatched junction bases: 11. The CDR3 consists of 14 residues. Germline-derived CDR1 and CDR2 are MNHNS and SASEGT. The data were taken from a study of cytomegalovirus exposure and HLA in healthy donors. Regarding the study as a whole: Among donors in an Asian-associated ancestry cluster, a later analysis reportedly found fewer N-insertions than the approximately 700-donor mean. Excluded: some indistinguishable V segments such as TRBV6-2 and TRBV6-3. Beyond CMV serostatus, there was no information to go on about immune exposure.

The J gene is TRBJ2-1, the V gene TRBV6-1, with 7 bases aligning to TRBD1. The source is a man aged 30-40 years in good health and CMV-seropositive. Sequencing was carried out using PBMCs. The CDR3 spells CASSEKLRDSEQFF. The CDR3 region has the DNA TGTGCCAGCAGCGAAAAACTCCGGGACAGTGAGCAGTTCTTC.